The 19 T cell receptor beta chains below were found in one sample sequenced in a study of blood T cell repertoires in COVID-19. Repertoires were generated with immunoSEQ multiplex PCR, while TCRdb's copy carries only in-frame clones and drops some. Among over 70,000 clones listed, 85% to 90% were seen once. Sequenced: peripheral blood. Receptors originate from a human donor in a cohort sampled during active COVID-19.

The chain joins TRBV9 to TRBJ2-1, with 13 bases lining up with TRBD2. The CDR3 is made up of 15 amino acids. CDR1 and CDR2 from the germline V gene are SGDLS and YYNGEE. With V trimmed by 4 bases and J by 8 bases, 6 bases remained unmatched. CDR3 protein: CASSLRTSGRDEQFF. The CDR3 bases are TGTGCCAGCAGCCTACGGACTAGCGGGAGAGATGAGCAGTTCTTC.

The V call is TRBV27, the J call TRBJ1-1; TRBD1 is a possible D gene (5 bases). The CDR3 contains 14 residues. The germline gives CDR1 MNHEY, CDR2 SMNVEV (reference sequence). With 6 bases removed from V and 1 base from J, the gap between germline ends came to 12 bases. CDR3 loop: CASRDIYRNTEAFF. CDR3 nucleotides: TGTGCCAGCAGGGACATTTATAGGAACACTGAAGCTTTCTTT.

The V and J genes are TRBV10-2 and TRBJ2-4; D is perhaps TRBD2 (5 bases). CDR3 length: 15 residues. Germline CDR1 and CDR2: WSHSY and SAAADI. V was shortened by 4 bases and J by 8 bases, with 18 bases between the two germline ends. CDR3 sequence: CASSVGLMGRDIQYF. CDR3 coding DNA: TGCGCCAGCAGTGTCGGACTCATGGGTAGGGACATTCAGTACTTC.

The chain couples TRBV18 to TRBJ1-5; 8 bases agree with TRBD1. V lost 5 bases and J lost 2; bases outside the gene matches: 2. The length of the CDR3 is 14 residues. Germline values: CDR1 KGHSH, CDR2 LQKENI. The CDR3 here is CASSSGGGNQPQHF. DNA for the CDR3: TGTGCCAGCTCATCAGGGGGCGGCAATCAGCCCCAGCATTTT.

J is TRBJ2-5 and V is TRBV20-1; TRBD1 is a possible D gene (6 bases). Germline V CDR1 and CDR2: DFQATT, SNEGSKA (reference sequence). V dropped 3 bases and J dropped 1 base, with 9 bases sitting between them. This CDR3 is 13 amino acids long. In DNA, the CDR3 is TGCAGTGCTAGTAGGACAGCCCAAGAGACCCAGTACTTC. This sequence encodes CSASRTAQETQYF.

The chain joins TRBV5-6 to TRBJ2-7; weak D call: TRBD1 (6 bases). The CDR3 is 13 amino acids. CDR1 and CDR2 from the germline V gene are SGHDT and YYEEEE. V dropped 0 bases and J dropped 5 bases, with 9 bases sitting between them. The CDR3 DNA reads as TGTGCCAGCAGCTTGGGCAGGGGCCACGAGCAGTACTTC. Its translation is CASSLGRGHEQYF. Drawing the rest from reference TRBV5-6 and TRBJ2-7, the complete variable domain is DAGVTQSPTHLIKTRGQQVTLRCSPKSGHDTVSWYQQALGQGPQFIFQYYEEEERQRGNFPDRFSGHQFPNYSSELNVNALLLGDSALYLCASSLGRGHEQYFGPGTRLTVT.

The chain uses TRBV5-5 and TRBJ2-3, with D possibly TRBD2 on 7 matching bases. CDR1 and CDR2 (germline): SGHKS, YYEKEE (reference sequence). The CDR3 runs to 16 residues. Trimming took 2 bases from V and 5 from J, leaving 18 bases between them. CDR3 amino acids: CASSFWGRELGDTQYF. The DNA for the CDR3 is TGTGCCAGCAGCTTCTGGGGGCGGGAGCTCGGAGATACGCAGTATTTT.

The chain recombines TRBV28 with TRBJ1-1; no reliable D call. V lost 5 bases and J lost 1, with 11 bases in between. From germline, CDR1 is MDHEN and CDR2 SYDVKM. The CDR3 consists of 14 residues. This CDR3 reads CASSLLPGNTEAFF. CDR3 coding DNA: TGTGCCAGCAGTCTTCTCCCAGGGAACACTGAAGCTTTCTTT. The full variable domain, its missing parts supplied by reference TRBV28 and TRBJ1-1, is DVKVTQSSRYLVKRTGEKVFLECVQDMDHENMFWYRQDPGLGLRLIYFSYDVKMKEKGDIPEGYSVSREKKERFSLILESASTNQTSMYLCASSLLPGNTEAFFGQGTRLTVV.

This clone was observed once. The chain links TRBV7-9 to TRBJ2-7, with D possibly being TRBD1 (6 bases). In germline, CDR1 is SEHNR, CDR2 FQNEAQ (reference sequence). The CDR3 has 15 amino acids. Trimming took off 7 bases at V and 1 base at J, with 17 bases between the two ends. CDR3 loop: CASTHGDTRSYEQYF. CDR3 nucleotide sequence: TGTGCCAGCACCCACGGGGACACACGTTCCTACGAGCAGTACTTC.

The CDR3 coding sequence is TGCAGCGCCGTTCCGGGCCAAGGGGAAGATACGCAGTATTTT. Its protein is CSAVPGQGEDTQYF. The chain couples TRBV29-1 to TRBJ2-3, with D tentatively TRBD1 (5 bases). The CDR3 has 14 amino acids. V was shortened by 7 bases and J by 5 bases, with 19 bases between the two germline ends. Germline CDR1 is SQVTM and CDR2 is ANQGSEA.

V gene TRBV24-1 combines with J gene TRBJ2-1; the match to TRBD1 covers 10 bases. Unmatched junction bases numbered 9, after V lost 4 bases and J lost 7 bases. CDR1 and CDR2 (germline): KGHDR, SFDVKD. The CDR3 length is 16 residues. CDR3 coding DNA: TGTGCCACCAGTGACCCCGGGACAGGGGAGGTAAATGAGCAGTTCTTC. It codes for CATSDPGTGEVNEQFF.

V usage is TRBV5-4 and J usage is TRBJ2-7; 7 positions agree with TRBD1. V was pared by 3 bases and J by 5 bases, with 8 bases of the junction left unmatched. Germline V gene sequence: CDR1 SGHNT, CDR2 YYREEE (reference sequence). The CDR3 runs 14 residues. CDR3 coding DNA: TGTGCCAGCAGCTCCGGGACAGTCTTCCACGAGCAGTACTTC. Translation: CASSSGTVFHEQYF.

V gene TRBV27 combines with J gene TRBJ2-1; the D gene is possibly TRBD2 (5 bases). Trimming stripped 6 bases from V and 5 bases from J, with 17 bases between. CDR3 size: 15 residues. Germline V lookup: CDR1 MNHEY, CDR2 SMNVEV (reference sequence). The CDR3 loop reads CASRELRWTHNEQFF. The CDR3 coding sequence is TGTGCCAGCAGGGAATTACGGTGGACTCACAATGAGCAGTTCTTC.

V is TRBV28 and J is TRBJ2-3; 11 nucleotides align to TRBD2. The CDR3 spans 15 residues. CDR1 and CDR2 (germline): MDHEN, SYDVKM. J lost 4 bases, V lost 5 bases, and 5 bases had no gene match. CDR3 in amino acids: CASSPTSGSADTQYF. The CDR3, as DNA: TGTGCCAGCAGTCCCACTAGCGGGAGCGCAGATACGCAGTATTTT.

The rearrangement uses TRBV13 and TRBJ2-1, with a possible D match to TRBD1 (5 bases). The CDR3 has 16 amino acids. Germline assignment: CDR1 PRHDT and CDR2 FYEKMQ (reference sequence). Trimming removed 6 bases from V and 0 bases from J, with 15 bases in between. This CDR3 is CASSHRGLSSYNEQFF. Here the CDR3 DNA reads TGTGCCAGCAGTCATAGGGGCCTGTCCTCCTACAATGAGCAGTTCTTC.

A single count supports this clone. This chain links TRBV28 with TRBJ1-1; the D gene is possibly TRBD1 (6 bases). The germline V and J ends were trimmed by 5 bases and 11 bases, with 36 bases remaining between them. The CDR3 covers 19 residues. Per germline, CDR1 MDHEN and CDR2 SYDVKM. CDR3 DNA sequence: TGTGCCAGCAGTCATCGCTCCGGGGCCCGGCGGGGTAAGGGGGGGTATGCTTTCTTT. Its protein product is CASSHRSGARRGKGGYAFF.

This sequence joins TRBV11-3 and TRBJ2-1, with 8 bases fitting TRBD2. V shed 0 bases and J 5 bases; nucleotides not matched to a gene: 6. The CDR3 is 16 amino acids. The germline V gene has CDR1 SGHNT and CDR2 YENEEA. The CDR3 DNA follows: TGTGCCAGCAGCTTAGATCGAGCGGGAGTGGACAATGAGCAGTTCTTC. Protein sequence: CASSLDRAGVDNEQFF.

The chain has TRBV19 and TRBJ2-2; 8 bases fit TRBD2. V lost 3 bases to trimming and J lost 5 bases; unmatched junction nucleotides: 5. This CDR3 has 15 residues. Germline lookup yields CDR1 LNHDA and CDR2 SQIVND (reference sequence). In nucleotides, the CDR3 is TGTGCCAGTAGTATGGACCGGGAGGGAACCGGGGAGCTGTTTTTT. Protein product: CASSMDREGTGELFF.

Here the CDR3 DNA reads TGTGCCAGCAGCTTAGTAGTTTCTGGAAACACCATATATTTT. The encoded protein is CASSLVVSGNTIYF. The chain is built from TRBV11-2 and TRBJ1-3; D gene ambiguous. Trimming removed 1 base at V and 1 base at J, with 5 bases between. Per germline, CDR1 SGHAT and CDR2 FQNNGV. The CDR3 runs to 14 residues.